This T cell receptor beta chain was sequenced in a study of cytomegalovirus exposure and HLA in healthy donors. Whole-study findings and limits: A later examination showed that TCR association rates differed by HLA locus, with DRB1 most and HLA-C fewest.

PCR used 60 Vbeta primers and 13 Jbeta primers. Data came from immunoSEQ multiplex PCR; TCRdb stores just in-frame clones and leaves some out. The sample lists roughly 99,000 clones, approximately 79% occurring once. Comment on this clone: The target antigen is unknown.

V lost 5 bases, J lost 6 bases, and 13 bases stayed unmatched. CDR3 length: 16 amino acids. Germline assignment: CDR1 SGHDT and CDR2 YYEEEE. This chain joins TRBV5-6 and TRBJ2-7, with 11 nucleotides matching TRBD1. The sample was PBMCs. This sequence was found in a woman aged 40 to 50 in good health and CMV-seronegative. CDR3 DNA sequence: TGTGCCAGCAGTCCCCAAAGGGACAGGGGGGGAAGCGAGCAGTACTTC. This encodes CASSPQRDRGGSEQYF.